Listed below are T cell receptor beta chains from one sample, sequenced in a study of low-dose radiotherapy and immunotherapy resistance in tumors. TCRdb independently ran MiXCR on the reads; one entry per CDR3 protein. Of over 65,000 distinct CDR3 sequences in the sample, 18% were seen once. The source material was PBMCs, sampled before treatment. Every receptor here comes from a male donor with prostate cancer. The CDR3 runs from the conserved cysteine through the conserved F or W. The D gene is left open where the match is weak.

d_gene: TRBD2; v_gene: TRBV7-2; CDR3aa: CASSPPGLAVDNEQFF
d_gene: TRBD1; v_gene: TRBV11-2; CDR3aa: CASSLRGRGTDTQYF
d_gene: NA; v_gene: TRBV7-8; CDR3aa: CASSFGLETSHEQYF
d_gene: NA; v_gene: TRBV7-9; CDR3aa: CASSARESGNTIYF
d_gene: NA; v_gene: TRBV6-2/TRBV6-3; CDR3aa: CASRPTSGTGRYEQYF
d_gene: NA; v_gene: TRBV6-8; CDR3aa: CASRTGELFF
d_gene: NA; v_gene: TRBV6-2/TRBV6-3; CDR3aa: CASRLYNEQFF
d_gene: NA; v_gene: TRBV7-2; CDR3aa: CASSFRTDTQYF
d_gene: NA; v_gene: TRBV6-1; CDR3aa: CASSLTYLFNEQFF
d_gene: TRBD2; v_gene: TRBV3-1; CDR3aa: CASSQGLAGGNEQFF
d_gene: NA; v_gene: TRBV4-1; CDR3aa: CASSLRGLSNTGELFF
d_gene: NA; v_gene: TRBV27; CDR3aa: CASSFFGGGYEQYF
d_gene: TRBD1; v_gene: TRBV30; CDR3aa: CAWTLRGPGYTF
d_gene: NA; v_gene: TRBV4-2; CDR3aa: CASSQDRGGGNTEAFF
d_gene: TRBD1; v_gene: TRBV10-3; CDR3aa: CAISGTGSQETQYF
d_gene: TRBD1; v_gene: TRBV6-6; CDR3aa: CASSFRPDRGGRHTEAFF
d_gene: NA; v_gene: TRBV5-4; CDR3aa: CASSLGGSTYEQYF
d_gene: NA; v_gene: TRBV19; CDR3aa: CASSISLRQTNTGELFF
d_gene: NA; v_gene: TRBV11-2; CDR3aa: CASSDTYWGVAEGGYNEQFF
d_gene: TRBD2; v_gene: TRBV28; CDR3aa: CASSRGGQIYNEQFF
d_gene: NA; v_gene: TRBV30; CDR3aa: CAWSAGIEQFF
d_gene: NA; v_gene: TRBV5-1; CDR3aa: CASKPGTDNEQFF
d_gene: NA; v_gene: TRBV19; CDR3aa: CASSSQTSGNTIYF
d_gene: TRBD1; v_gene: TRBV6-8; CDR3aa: CASSYSSQGAGEQYF
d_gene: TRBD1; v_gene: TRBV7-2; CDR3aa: CASGSGTGDEKLFF
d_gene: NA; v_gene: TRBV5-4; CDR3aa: CASSLDGQAYNEQFF
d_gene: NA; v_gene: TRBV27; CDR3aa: CASRPDASTGELFF
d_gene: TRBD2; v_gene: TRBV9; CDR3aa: CASSVLPSGGVSDTQYF
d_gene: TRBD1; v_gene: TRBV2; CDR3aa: CASRAGTVNQPQHF
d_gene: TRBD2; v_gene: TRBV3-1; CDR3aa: CASSDSHGTSKNIQYF
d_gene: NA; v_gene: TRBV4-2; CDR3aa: CASSLAPVISASYNEQFF
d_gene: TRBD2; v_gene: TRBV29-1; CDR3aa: CSGGLAGDHNEQFF